This TCR beta chain comes out of a study of beta chain features in type 1 diabetes (dated by TCRdb to the late 2010s). Looking at the study overall: Mean age, gender distribution, total cell number and subset yield were not different between patients and healthy donors. Naive and central memory subsets were obtained from all 30 or so donors, but regulatory and stem cell-like memory subsets were isolated from only 8 patients and about eight healthy donors. In the study, recently diagnosed type 1 diabetes patients and matched healthy donors were compared on the TCRB repertoires of their sorted circulating CD4+ T cell subsets. Across all samples, around 100 million sorted cells were examined, and cell number per subset correlated strongly with RNA yield.

This clone occurred a few times. No cognate antigen has been identified for it. Base qualities were left out, and no much larger clone turns up one base away. Overall study results and their limits: Sequencing cDNA rather than genomic DNA could over-represent highly expressing activated cells, although activation and CD3 levels did not differ between groups. In all four CD4+ subsets, TCRB CDR3 length was moderately but significantly shorter in type 1 diabetes patients. Only small numbers of individuals were included in the HLA sub-analyses, which left unresolved whether HLA type had any influence on TCRB rearrangement. At VDJ recombination sites, patients with type 1 diabetes made fewer insertions and deleted more nucleotides, a pattern implying thymic rearrangement abnormalities. The naive, central memory and regulatory TCRB repertoires appeared to resemble one another more closely among patients than among healthy donors. Shorter templates might have been favored by PCR, but patient and control samples were amplified and corrected together, so both groups would have been affected equally by any skew.

A single peripheral blood draw of about 120 mL on average was collected from each donor into heparinised tubes. A BD FACSAria II and a panel including CD45RO, CCR7, CD25, CD127, CD95 and CD27 were used to sort naive, central memory, regulatory and stem cell-like memory CD4+ T cells. All sorted populations exceeded 95% purity. PBMCs were separated immediately by Lymphoprep density gradient centrifugation and were stained directly, without being cultured. To minimize batch effects, samples were stained and sorted in pairs, one healthy donor with one patient per experiment. The entire amount of isolated RNA was reverse transcribed using the High Capacity cDNA Reverse Transcription Kit, so the sequenced TCRB transcripts were expressed ones. Naive, central memory and regulatory T cell samples underwent deep immunoSEQ sequencing, averaging around 4 million total reads per sample. Sorted cells were lysed in RLT buffer, and RNA was extracted using DNase-treated RNeasy Micro or Mini kits according to cell number. Each cell subset was processed on its own to prevent cross-contamination, while patient and healthy donor samples were processed together. The immunoSEQ multiplex PCR was used to amplify TCRB sequences from cDNA, generating 87-bp fragments that spanned the CDR3 region. Amplicons were sequenced on the Illumina HiSeq platform. In the paper's pipeline: PCR bias was corrected computationally using synthetic template baselines, and reads within Hamming distance 2 were collapsed, with unmergeable singletons discarded. Reads were aligned to IMGT to assign V, D and J genes, CDR3 length, and insertions or deletions at six rearrangement sites. Within each subset, clonotype counts were normalized to the number of sorted cells before true diversity and Gini coefficients were calculated with the tcR R package. Repertoire sharing was quantified using the overlap coefficient calculated on TCRB nucleotide sequences. Out-of-frame TCRB sequences from naive cells were analyzed to stand in for the pre-selection repertoire. The clones in this table, taken by TCRdb from immuneACCESS, are in-frame only. Not every clone is retained; where verified, under half of the shortfall comes from an unresolved V gene, and the cause of the rest is unknown. V, J and clone size reflect that table, while D and trimming were determined from the DNA. The sample yields 390,000 or so clones; approximately 13% were counted once. In total, the top ten clones hold 0.035% to 0.045% of the sample.

The origin of this receptor is a man aged 25-45 years in good health. Sample: naive CD4+ T cells from blood. The intended sense of this specimen's cell subset or site label: true naive CD4+ T cells.

Here the CDR3 is given as CASSPRWGGTDTQYF. The nucleotide sequence is given as TGTGCCAGCAGCCCCCGTTGGGGCGGCACAGATACGCAGTATTTT. In this chain, TRBV9 is recombined with TRBJ2-3; perhaps TRBD1 is the D gene, with 5 bases matching. Between the V and J ends, shortened by 4 bases and 1 base respectively, the junction contains 13 bases. The germline V gene provides CDR1 SGDLS and CDR2 YYNGEE. The CDR3 numbers 15 residues from cysteine through phenylalanine. Only the CDR3 DNA is retained, 45 bases long and in frame from the first base. The CDR3 plus the reference TRBV9 and TRBJ2-3 genes for the other parts give the full variable domain: DSGVTQTPKHLITATGQRVTLRCSPRSGDLSVYWYQQSLDQGLQFLIQYYNGEERAKGNILERFSAQQFPDLHSELNLSSLELGDSALYFCASSPRWGGTDTQYFGPGTRLTVL.